The T cell receptor (beta chain) described here comes from a study of T cell repertoires in cytomegalovirus infection. About the research overall: Used in the study were CMV epitopes, some recently identified and HLA-C-restricted, others well-studied and HLA-B-restricted. A matching HLA type, together with CMV infection, was signaled by public TCR beta signatures. Study-wide results and limits: CMV-specific HLA-C-restricted TCR beta clonotypes dominated the ex vivo response.

Concerning this clonotype itself: Its antigen remains unknown.

The CDR3 is 13 amino acids. The V and J ends lost 3 bases and 4 bases respectively, with 4 bases between them. TCRdb redid the calling of the reads with MiXCR, one entry per CDR3 protein. Here the sample spans about 920,000 distinct CDR3 sequences, 25% to 40% being singletons. The chain uses TRBV12-3 or TRBV12-4 and TRBJ1-6; D call uncertain. This specimen consisted of cultured CD8+ T cells from PBMCs, obtained from culture after CMV antigen stimulation. The clonotype was recovered from a human donor in good health (CMV status not recorded). Some clones in this sample may be carry-over from other donors' samples. The CDR3 DNA sequence: TGTGCCAGCAGTTTCGGTTATAATTCACCCCTCCACTTT. This codes for CASSFGYNSPLHF.